The 15 T cell receptor beta chains below come from one sample, sequenced in a study of shared clonotypes between healthy human individuals. Produced via immunoSEQ multiplex PCR; TCRdb's table is partial and in-frame only. The repertoire holds roughly 2 million clones, with around 95% as singletons. Sequenced input: naive CD4+ T cells sorted from blood. Indicated subset: CD45RA+ positively selected. The receptors derive from a man between 18 and 29 years old in good health.

This rearrangement joins TRBV28 to TRBJ2-1; 8 nucleotides line up with TRBD2. J lost 5 bases, V lost 2 bases, and 5 bases had no gene match. CDR1 MDHEN and CDR2 SYDVKM come from the germline V gene. The CDR3 is made up of 15 amino acids. CDR3 protein: CASSLIGGGHNEQFF. CDR3 bases: TGTGCCAGCAGTTTAATCGGGGGGGGACACAATGAGCAGTTCTTC.

The chain employs TRBV25-1 and TRBJ2-3; D may be TRBD1 (7 bases). The germline V gene has CDR1 MGHDK and CDR2 SYGVNS. The V end lost 8 bases, the J end lost 2 bases, and 14 bases lay between the germline ends. The CDR3 sequence is 14 residues long. CDR3 DNA sequence: TGTGCCAGCTATGCGGGACAGAACACAGATACGCAGTATTTT. Translated: CASYAGQNTDTQYF.

V gene TRBV5-1 combines with J gene TRBJ1-4, with a possible D match to TRBD1 (6 bases). The CDR3 is 15 residues long. V was clipped by 4 bases and J by 5 bases, with 15 bases between them. Germline assignment: CDR1 SGHRS and CDR2 YFSETQ. CDR3 sequence reads: CASSREAGANEKLFF. In DNA form, the CDR3 reads TGCGCCAGCAGCCGGGAGGCAGGGGCGAATGAAAAACTGTTTTTT.

The CDR3 sequence: CATASGLAEGDTQYF. CDR3 nucleotide sequence: TGTGCCACCGCCTCGGGACTAGCGGAGGGGGATACGCAGTATTTT. The J gene is TRBJ2-3, the V gene TRBV10-3; 11 positions agree with TRBD2. With V trimmed by 10 bases and J by 6 bases, 12 bases remained unmatched. The germline CDR1 and CDR2 sequences are ENHRY and SYGVKD. The CDR3 sequence is 15 residues long.

This rearrangement joins TRBV1 to TRBJ1-4. TRBV1 is a documented pseudogene. CDR3 length: 17 residues. The CDR3 here is CTSSQDWWPLGRVKLFF. The CDR3 coding sequence is TGCACCAGCAGCCAAGATTGGTGGCCTTTGGGTAGGGTAAAACTGTTTTTT.

The rearrangement links TRBV25-1 to TRBJ2-3; TRBD1 might be the D (7 bases). CDR1 and CDR2 from the germline V gene are MGHDK and SYGVNS. This CDR3 contains 15 residues. Trimming removed 2 bases from V and 4 bases from J, with 13 bases in between. The CDR3 here is CASSEQGRGADTQYF. CDR3 nucleotides: TGTGCCAGCAGTGAACAGGGCAGGGGGGCAGATACGCAGTATTTT.

Concerning this clone: Other nucleotide sequences in the sample specify the same CDR3. J is TRBJ1-1 and V is TRBV19, with D hard to call. CDR1 and CDR2 from the germline V gene are LNHDA and SQIVND (reference sequence). Between the trimmed V and J ends, which lost 4 bases and 1 base, there was a span of 7 bases. This CDR3 has 13 amino acids. The CDR3 spells CASSTQANTEAFF. DNA for the CDR3: TGTGCCAGTAGTACTCAAGCGAACACTGAAGCTTTCTTT.

This clone was observed a few times. V usage is TRBV5-1 and J usage is TRBJ1-2; D is perhaps TRBD1 (6 bases). CDR3 length: 12 amino acids. V was trimmed by 4 bases and J by 4 bases, leaving 8 bases between them. CDR1 is SGHRS and CDR2 is YFSETQ in the germline V gene. The CDR3 region is CASSKDSYGYTF. CDR3 nucleotide sequence: TGCGCCAGCAGCAAGGACAGCTATGGCTACACCTTC. Full variable domain (remainder filled in from reference TRBV5-1 and TRBJ1-2): KAGVTQTPRYLIKTRGQQVTLSCSPISGHRSVSWYQQTPGQGLQFLFEYFSETQRNKGNFPGRFSGRQFSNSRSEMNVSTLELGDSALYLCASSKDSYGYTFGSGTRLTVV.

On this clone itself: This same CDR3 is encoded by further DNA sequences in the sample. The chain joins TRBV5-1 to TRBJ2-5, with 7 bases fitting TRBD2. Germline trimming cut 5 bases from V and 4 bases from J; bases unmatched to any gene: 2. This CDR3 region has 12 residues. Per germline, CDR1 SGHRS and CDR2 YFSETQ. For the CDR3, the DNA is TGCGCCAGCAGAACGGGGGGAGAGACCCAGTACTTC. This encodes CASRTGGETQYF.

The chain employs TRBV7-2 and TRBJ2-2, with D perhaps matching TRBD1 (6 bases). CDR1 and CDR2 (germline): SGHTA, FQGNSA. Between the trimmed V and J ends, which lost 6 bases and 4 bases, there was a span of 12 bases. The CDR3 consists of 14 residues. In DNA, the CDR3 is TGTGCCAGCAGACCAGGGGTAATCACCGGGGAGCTGTTTTTT. Translating gives CASRPGVITGELFF.

V is TRBV2 and J is TRBJ1-5; the D is unclear. Per the germline V gene, CDR1 is SNHLY and CDR2 is FYNNEI. V was pared by 4 bases and J by 2 bases, with 12 bases between. There are 15 residues in the CDR3. The CDR3 spells CASSAGPKGNQPQHF. The CDR3, as DNA: TGTGCCAGCAGTGCCGGGCCTAAGGGCAATCAGCCCCAGCATTTT.

CDR3 in amino acids: CASRLAGNANEQFF. The CDR3 DNA reads as TGCGCCAGCAGACTAGCTGGGAATGCCAATGAGCAGTTCTTC. This chain joins TRBV10-2 and TRBJ2-1, with a weak D call TRBD2 (6 bases). The CDR3 runs to 14 residues. Germline V gene lookup returns CDR1 WSHSY and CDR2 SAAADI. Between the trimmed V and J ends, which lost 6 bases and 6 bases, there was a span of 15 bases.

V and J are TRBV5-1 and TRBJ1-1; D gene ambiguous. V lost 4 bases and J 0 bases, leaving 10 bases between the germline ends. The CDR3 consists of 14 residues. The V gene's germline CDR1 is SGHRS and CDR2 YFSETQ. The CDR3 reads CASSLLTVNTEAFF. CDR3 sequence (DNA): TGCGCCAGCAGCCTATTGACGGTGAACACTGAAGCTTTCTTT.

This chain connects TRBV4-1 to TRBJ1-1; 10 bases are a match to TRBD1. CDR1 is MGHRA and CDR2 is YSYEKL in the germline V gene. V was clipped by 0 bases and J by 9 bases; unmatched bases: 10. CDR3 length: 16 residues. CDR3 bases: TGCGCCAGCAGCCAAGAAAGCGGACAGGGGGTGCGGAAAGCTTTCTTT. Its protein product is CASSQESGQGVRKAFF.

The chain joins TRBV7-2 to TRBJ2-4, with D perhaps TRBD2 (6 bases). Germline V lookup: CDR1 SGHTA, CDR2 FQGNSA. This CDR3 region has 13 residues. The V and J ends lost 5 bases and 13 bases respectively, with 18 bases between them. The CDR3, as DNA: TGTGCCAGCAGCCCACTGGAGGGTTTCCCCCAGTACTTC. Encoded protein: CASSPLEGFPQYF.